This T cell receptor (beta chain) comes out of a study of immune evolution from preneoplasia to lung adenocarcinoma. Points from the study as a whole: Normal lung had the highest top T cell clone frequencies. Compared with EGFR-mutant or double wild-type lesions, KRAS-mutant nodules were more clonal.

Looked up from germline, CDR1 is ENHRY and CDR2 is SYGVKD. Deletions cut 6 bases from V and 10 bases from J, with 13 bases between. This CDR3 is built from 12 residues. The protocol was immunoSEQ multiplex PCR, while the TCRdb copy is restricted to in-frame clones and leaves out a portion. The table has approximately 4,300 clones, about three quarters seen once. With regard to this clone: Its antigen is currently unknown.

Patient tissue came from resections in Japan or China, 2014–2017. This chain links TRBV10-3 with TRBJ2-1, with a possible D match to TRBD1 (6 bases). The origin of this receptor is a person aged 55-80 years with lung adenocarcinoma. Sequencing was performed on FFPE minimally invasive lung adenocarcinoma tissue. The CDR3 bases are TGTGCCATCAGCGAGGGGGTGTCGGAGCAGTTCTTC. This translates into CAISEGVSEQFF.